This TCR beta chain was identified in a study of CD8+ T cells in alopecia areata. The study's findings and limits: Higher clonality was seen in lesional scalp than in normal scalp, especially in alopecia totalis/universalis.

Samples from alopecia areata patients were lesional scalp punch biopsies and peripheral blood. Investigators isolated RNA and reverse transcribed it into cDNA to act as the sequencing template. Generated by immunoSEQ multiplex PCR, the TCRdb table keeps only in-frame clones and is missing some. The repertoire holds 170,000 or so clones, with almost 65% as singletons. Remarks on this clone: Its specificity is unknown.

Trimming removed 2 bases from V and 7 bases from J, with 6 bases in between. Germline V gene lookup returns CDR1 SGHDN and CDR2 FVKESK. This CDR3 spans 13 amino acids. The source material was CD4+ T cells sorted from blood, sampled at week 0. This receptor was identified in a human donor with alopecia areata. The chain combines TRBV14 with TRBJ1-6; no clear D. CDR3 sequence: CASSQQVNSPLHF. In nucleotides, the CDR3 is TGTGCCAGCAGCCAACAGGTCAATTCACCCCTCCACTTT. Using reference TRBV14 and TRBJ1-6 for the parts outside the CDR3, the full variable domain is EAGVTQFPSHSVIEKGQTVTLRCDPISGHDNLYWYRRVMGKEIKFLLHFVKESKQDESGMPNNRFLAERTGGTYSTLKVQPAELEDSGVYFCASSQQVNSPLHFGNGTRLTVT.